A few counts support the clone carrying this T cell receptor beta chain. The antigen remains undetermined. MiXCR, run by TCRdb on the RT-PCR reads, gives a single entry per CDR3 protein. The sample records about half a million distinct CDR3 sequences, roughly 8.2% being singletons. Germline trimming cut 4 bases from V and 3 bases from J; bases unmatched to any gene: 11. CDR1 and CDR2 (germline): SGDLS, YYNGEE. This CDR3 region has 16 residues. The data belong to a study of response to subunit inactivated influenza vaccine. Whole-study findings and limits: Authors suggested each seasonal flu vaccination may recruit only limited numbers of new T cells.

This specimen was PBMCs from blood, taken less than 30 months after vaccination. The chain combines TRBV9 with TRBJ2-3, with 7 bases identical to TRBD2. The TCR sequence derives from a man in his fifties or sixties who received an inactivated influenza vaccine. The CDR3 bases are TGTGCCAGCAGCCTCATGGCGGGAGTGGGTACAGATACGCAGTATTTT. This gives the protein CASSLMAGVGTDTQYF.